This T cell receptor (beta chain) was recovered during a study of cytomegalovirus exposure and HLA in healthy donors. Study as a whole: From donors who were HLA-typed, an early data release held around 80 million unique TCRs. Findings and caveats of the study: Published work reported that the classifier diagnosed cytomegalovirus status with high specificity and sensitivity.

V gave up 0 bases and J gave up 0 bases, with 6 bases separating them. The V gene's germline CDR1 is MGHRA and CDR2 YSYEKL. There are 16 residues in the CDR3. Researchers ran the PCR with 60 Vbeta and 13 Jbeta primers. The assay was immunoSEQ multiplex PCR, and TCRdb's table has in-frame clones only and misses some. The sample comprises 150,000 to 200,000 clones, 80% to 90% of which are singletons, and about 9.3% rests with the top ten. Remarks on this clone: Antigen specificity is unknown.

The genes are TRBV4-1 and TRBJ2-6; no definite D call. Sample: PBMCs. The source of this sequence is a man aged 18 to 29 in good health and CMV-seropositive. CDR3 sequence (DNA): TGCGCCAGCAGCCAAGAGTCTAACTCTGGGGCCAACGTCCTGACTTTC. Protein: CASSQESNSGANVLTF.